The 18 T cell receptor beta chains presented below share a single source sample, sequenced in a study of control samples from healthy donors and cancer patients. This table comes from immunoSEQ multiplex PCR, and its TCRdb copy is limited to in-frame clones, with some not included. Of around 110,000 clones in the sample, approximately 93% are singletons; the top ten hold roughly 2.6%. Sequencing was performed on blood. These receptors came from a man between 25 and 39 years old in good health.

This clone was seen a few times. This sequence joins TRBV28 and TRBJ2-7; 9 nucleotides line up with TRBD1. Trimming took 8 bases from V and 1 from J; bases not matched to a gene: 6. Germline-derived CDR1 and CDR2 are MDHEN and SYDVKM. The CDR3 totals 14 residues. CDR3 in DNA: TGTGCCAGCGGCTACAGGGGGCCGTCCTACGAGCAGTACTTC. It translates to CASGYRGPSYEQYF. The whole variable domain, filled in from reference TRBV28 and TRBJ2-7, reads DVKVTQSSRYLVKRTGEKVFLECVQDMDHENMFWYRQDPGLGLRLIYFSYDVKMKEKGDIPEGYSVSREKKERFSLILESASTNQTSMYLCASGYRGPSYEQYFGPGTRLTVT.

This chain connects TRBV13 to TRBJ1-5; possible D gene TRBD1, 5 bases. Trimming took 2 bases from V and 1 from J, leaving 12 bases between them. Germline lookup yields CDR1 PRHDT and CDR2 FYEKMQ (reference sequence). The CDR3 sequence is 16 residues long. CDR3 nucleotide sequence: TGTGCCAGCAGCTTATCGGGGGAAAGGAGCAATCAGCCCCAGCATTTT. It encodes CASSLSGERSNQPQHF.

The V and J genes are TRBV7-6 and TRBJ2-3, with TRBD1 identical over 7 bases. Germline CDR1 and CDR2: SGHVS and FNYEAQ. The CDR3 runs to 15 residues. V trimming: 5 bases; J trimming: 2 bases; junction bases outside the gene matches: 7. CDR3 coding DNA: TGTGCCAGCAGCCTCGGACAGGCAAACACAGATACGCAGTATTTT. This gives the protein CASSLGQANTDTQYF.

The chain is built from TRBV28 and TRBJ1-5, with D tentatively TRBD1 (5 bases). V was trimmed by 6 bases and J by 2 bases, leaving 11 bases between them. This CDR3 region has 14 residues. Germline-derived CDR1 and CDR2 are MDHEN and SYDVKM. The CDR3 loop reads CASSRGVGNQPQHF. DNA for the CDR3: TGTGCCAGCAGCCGGGGGGTGGGCAATCAGCCCCAGCATTTT.

The chain has TRBV7-3 and TRBJ2-7; possible D gene TRBD1, 6 bases. V was trimmed by 4 bases and J by 4 bases, leaving 14 bases between them. The CDR3 has 14 residues. The germline gives CDR1 SGHTA, CDR2 FQGTGA. CDR3 sequence (DNA): TGTGCCAGCAGCTCCTCCGGGACAAGTTACGAGCAGTACTTC. Translation gives CASSSSGTSYEQYF. Drawing the rest from reference TRBV7-3 and TRBJ2-7, the complete variable domain is GAGVSQTPSNKVTEKGKYVELRCDPISGHTALYWYRQSLGQGPEFLIYFQGTGAADDSGLPNDRFFAVRPEGSVSTLKIQRTERGDSAVYLCASSSSGTSYEQYFGPGTRLTVT.

This clone was observed a handful of times. The chain recombines TRBV6-1 with TRBJ1-2; D unresolved. Germline values: CDR1 MNHNS, CDR2 SASEGT. Deletions cut 2 bases from V and 1 base from J, with 8 bases between. The CDR3 runs 14 residues. The CDR3 DNA is TGTGCCAGCAGTGAACTGCCACTTAACTATGGCTACACCTTC. Translating it yields CASSELPLNYGYTF.

The chain recombines TRBV28 with TRBJ2-7; perhaps TRBD1 as D (6 bases). Trimming pared 5 bases from V and 2 bases from J, leaving 13 bases between. The CDR3 has 14 residues. Germline loops: CDR1 MDHEN, CDR2 SYDVKM. In DNA, the CDR3 is TGTGCCAGCAGTAATACCGGGACACCCTACGAGCAGTACTTC. The encoded protein is CASSNTGTPYEQYF.

This sequence joins TRBV2 and TRBJ2-3; D possibly matches TRBD1 or TRBD2 (5 bases each). Germline V lookup: CDR1 SNHLY, CDR2 FYNNEI. The CDR3 covers 13 residues. V shed 6 bases and J shed 6 bases, with 13 bases lying between them. The CDR3 nucleotides read TGTGCCAGCAGCTGGGACCCCCGGGATACGCAGTATTTT. This gives the protein CASSWDPRDTQYF.

The genes are TRBV28 and TRBJ1-1; D remains unclear. CDR1 MDHEN and CDR2 SYDVKM come from the germline V gene. V lost 8 bases, J lost 4 bases, and 20 bases lay in between. The CDR3 contains 15 residues. The CDR3 loop reads CASSNSGSLSTEAFF. The CDR3 DNA reads as TGTGCCAGCTCCAACTCCGGGTCGCTCAGCACTGAAGCTTTCTTT.

The rearrangement joins TRBV6-5 to TRBJ1-4; D is undetermined. Germline V CDR1 and CDR2: MNHEY, SVGAGI. This CDR3 spans 15 amino acids. V was shortened by 3 bases and J by 6 bases, with 14 bases between the two germline ends. DNA of the CDR3: TGTGCCAGCAGTTATGTGGGAGGAACAGATGAAAAACTGTTTTTT. Its protein product is CASSYVGGTDEKLFF.

The rearrangement links TRBV27 to TRBJ2-3; tentative D call: TRBD2 (6 bases). The germline CDR1 and CDR2 sequences are MNHEY and SMNVEV (reference sequence). There are 14 residues in the CDR3. The ends were cut back, 5 bases at V and 1 base at J, with 10 bases in the middle. The CDR3 DNA is TGTGCCAGCAGTCCATGGGGGGGCACAGATACGCAGTATTTT. It specifies CASSPWGGTDTQYF.

The CDR3 DNA reads as TGTGCCAGCAAACCGACAGGGTTCTATGGCTACACCTTC. Its protein product is CASKPTGFYGYTF. This sequence joins TRBV2 and TRBJ1-2, with TRBD1 matching over 7 bases. V shed 7 bases and J 4 bases; nucleotides not matched to a gene: 6. The CDR3 extends over 13 amino acids. CDR1 is SNHLY and CDR2 is FYNNEI in the germline V gene.

In its sample, this clone was seen once. The rearrangement joins TRBV2 to TRBJ1-5; TRBD1 might be the D (5 bases). Germline CDR1 SNHLY, CDR2 FYNNEI. Trimming took 0 bases from V and 4 from J, leaving 16 bases between them. CDR3 size: 17 residues. CDR3 protein: CASSEAKPGTGNQPQHF. In nucleotides, the CDR3 is TGTGCCAGCAGTGAAGCAAAACCCGGGACGGGGAATCAGCCCCAGCATTTT.

The J gene is TRBJ2-1, the V gene TRBV19; maybe TRBD2 (6 bases). The CDR3 is 14 amino acids. Germline-derived CDR1 and CDR2 are LNHDA and SQIVND (reference sequence). Trimming pared 7 bases from V and 3 bases from J, leaving 13 bases between. This CDR3 reads CASNSGRIYNEQFF. Here the CDR3 DNA reads TGTGCCAGTAATAGCGGACGTATCTACAATGAGCAGTTCTTC.

The rearrangement joins TRBV7-2 to TRBJ2-3; 10 bases map to TRBD2. Germline loops: CDR1 SGHTA, CDR2 FQGNSA. The CDR3 covers 16 residues. Unmatched junction bases numbered 6, after V lost 2 bases and J lost 4 bases. The CDR3 DNA reads TGTGCCAGCAGCTTAATAGCGGGGGGCGGGTCAGATACGCAGTATTTT. Translating gives CASSLIAGGGSDTQYF.

The V call is TRBV9, the J call TRBJ2-2; D unresolved. With 4 bases removed from V and 9 bases from J, the gap between germline ends came to 10 bases. The CDR3 is 12 amino acids. The germline V gene encodes CDR1 SGDLS and CDR2 YYNGEE. The CDR3 nucleotides are TGTGCCAGCAGCCTTCTGGGTCGGGAGCTGTTTTTT. This encodes CASSLLGRELFF.

The chain recombines TRBV11-2 with TRBJ2-2; tentative D call: TRBD2 (5 bases). The V and J ends lost 5 bases and 5 bases respectively, with 15 bases between them. There are 15 residues in the CDR3. Germline loops: CDR1 SGHAT, CDR2 FQNNGV. The CDR3 reads CASSPGPGRTGELFF. CDR3 sequence (DNA): TGTGCCAGCAGCCCTGGCCCGGGGAGAACCGGGGAGCTGTTTTTT.

This chain links TRBV28 with TRBJ1-5; D call uncertain. This CDR3 is built from 13 residues. V was cut by 10 bases and J by 11 bases, with 21 bases left in between. CDR1 is MDHEN, CDR2 SYDVKM, per germline. The CDR3, as DNA: TGTGCCACCCAGAGTGGGCAGCTTTTTGCCCAGCATTTT. Translated: CATQSGQLFAQHF.